The T cell receptor beta chain described here comes from a study of tumor-infiltrating lymphocytes in primary liver carcinoma. Study-level findings and limits: The difference in top-250-clone fraction between tumors and blood was significant, favoring tumors (p = 0.039). The study found tumor-adjacent and tumor-blood pairs overlapped less than tumor region pairs.

A word on this clonotype: Its antigen is still unknown.

Germline V gene sequence: CDR1 SQVTM, CDR2 ANQGSEA. This CDR3 has 10 amino acids. V lost 8 bases and J lost 5, with 10 bases in between. The approximately 17-32 mg bulk tissue piece was not sorted before simultaneous RNA and DNA extraction. Every one of the tumor samples had a viable tumor cell content above 90%. From approximately 450 ng total RNA, TCR beta cDNA was generated with a primer in the constant region. Three rounds of nested multiplex PCR with slightly modified ARM-PCR produced TCR beta libraries. Amplification in the first two PCR rounds was performed using TRBV1-TRBV30 forward primers and a C-beta reverse primer for 9 to 11 cycles each. TCRdb re-analysed the multiplex PCR reads in MiXCR, keeping a single row per CDR3 protein. The sample includes roughly 55,000 distinct CDR3 sequences, around 64% of them seen just once.

The sample was liver tumor tissue from sampling region 2. Subset of the sample: tumor region T2, inferior pole. The sequence derives from a man aged 35 to 55 with primary liver carcinoma and hepatitis B virus infection. The genes are TRBV29-1 and TRBJ2-7; either TRBD1 or TRBD2 may fit D (5 bases each). The CDR3 DNA reads as TGCAGCTTTGGGACGGACGAGCAGTACTTC. Translated, it gives CSFGTDEQYF.